These 3 T cell receptor beta chains share one sample of origin, sequenced in a study of cytomegalovirus exposure and HLA in healthy donors. Only in-frame clones appear in the TCRdb table, and some are missing; sequencing was by immunoSEQ multiplex PCR. The sample includes 65,000 to 95,000 clones, around 96% of them seen just once. Source material: PBMCs. Every receptor here comes from a man aged 18-30 years in good health and CMV-seronegative.

The rearrangement joins TRBV7-6 to TRBJ2-7; 10 nucleotides align to TRBD2. Trimming took 6 bases from V and 3 from J; bases not matched to a gene: 8. CDR1 is SGHVS and CDR2 is FNYEAQ in the germline V gene. The CDR3 consists of 15 residues. The CDR3 is CASRRGSGGSYEQYF. The CDR3 DNA is TGTGCCAGCAGACGAGGTAGCGGGGGGAGCTACGAGCAGTACTTC.

This chain links TRBV6-5 with TRBJ2-5; D call uncertain. This CDR3 contains 13 residues. The germline gives CDR1 MNHEY, CDR2 SVGAGI. V dropped 8 bases and J dropped 4 bases, with 14 bases sitting between them. The DNA of the CDR3 is TGTGCCAGCCGGAGATTCGAGACAGAGACCCAGTACTTC. Translation: CASRRFETETQYF.

The V gene is TRBV7-6, the J gene TRBJ2-7; D gene unclear. V lost 3 bases to trimming and J lost 1 base, with 10 bases between them. The CDR3 contains 14 residues. Germline CDR1 SGHVS, CDR2 FNYEAQ. The CDR3 is CASSFQLNSYEQYF. The CDR3 DNA is TGTGCCAGCAGCTTCCAACTGAATTCCTACGAGCAGTACTTC.